What follows is one T cell receptor (beta chain) and its context. The PCR used 60 Vbeta and 13 Jbeta primers. Profiling relied on immunoSEQ multiplex PCR, and the TCRdb table lists in-frame clones only, not all of them. The data contain 150,000 to 200,000 clones, roughly 85% of them singletons. This entry belongs to a study of cytomegalovirus exposure and HLA in healthy donors. Germline V CDR1 and CDR2: LNHDA, SQIVND (reference sequence). The CDR3 loop spans 14 amino acids. Trimming took 3 bases from V and 0 from J, leaving 9 bases between them. Sequencing used PBMCs. The chain recombines TRBV19 with TRBJ2-7, with D perhaps matching TRBD2 (5 bases). The source is a man aged 30-40 years in good health and CMV-seronegative. CDR3 protein: CASSIKRSSYEQYF. The CDR3 DNA is TGTGCCAGTAGTATTAAGCGGTCCTCCTACGAGCAGTACTTC.